These 28 T cell receptor beta chains originate from one sample sequenced in a study of T cells after yellow fever vaccination. Each CDR3 protein gets one entry after TCRdb re-called the 5' RACE reads with MiXCR. The sample lists approximately 550,000 distinct CDR3 sequences; about 13% were seen once. Source: PBMCs, taken on the day of the yellow fever booster vaccination. The source of these receptors is a man aged 30 to 45 who received the YFV17D yellow fever vaccine.

This clonotype was observed a handful of times. As DNA, the CDR3 is TGTGCCAGCAGCCACCACTCCGTAGAGGATTTTTATGGCTACACCTTC. Residues: CASSHHSVEDFYGYTF. V is TRBV5-6 and J is TRBJ1-2; the D is unclear. Trimming took off 4 bases at V and 5 bases at J, with 21 bases between the two ends. In germline, CDR1 is SGHDT, CDR2 YYEEEE. The CDR3 totals 16 residues.

A few counts support this clonotype. The gene calls are TRBV12-3 or TRBV12-4 and TRBJ2-2, with unresolved D. The length of the CDR3 is 13 residues. V gave up 3 bases and J gave up 4 bases, with 6 bases separating them. This CDR3 reads CASSLRSTGELFF. CDR3 bases: TGTGCCAGCAGTTTGAGGAGCACCGGGGAGCTGTTTTTT.

This clonotype was seen more than once but under ten times. J is TRBJ1-2 and V is TRBV18; 7 nucleotides align to TRBD1. Per the germline V gene, CDR1 is KGHSH and CDR2 is LQKENI. The CDR3 is 16 amino acids. V was pared by 0 bases and J by 0 bases, with 4 bases of the junction left unmatched. The CDR3 loop is CASSPPNRGANYGYTF. The CDR3 DNA reads as TGTGCCAGCTCACCACCGAACAGGGGTGCTAACTATGGCTACACCTTC.

CDR3 in DNA: TGTGCCAGCAGCTCCCGACCAGCGGCCACAGATACGCAGTATTTT. Residues: CASSSRPAATDTQYF. The chain joins TRBV7-3 to TRBJ2-3, with TRBD2 as a possible D gene (5 bases). The CDR3 loop spans 15 amino acids. CDR1 is SGHTA, CDR2 FQGTGA, per germline. Trimming pared 4 bases from V and 2 bases from J, leaving 13 bases between.

The chain carries TRBV5-1 and TRBJ2-1, with TRBD2 identical over 12 bases. The ends lost 0 bases at V and 0 bases at J; junction bases unmatched: 7. The CDR3 length is 19 residues. The germline V gene has CDR1 SGHRS and CDR2 YFSETQ. CDR3 in DNA: TGCGCCAGCAGCTTGGCGACTAGCGGGAGCCTCAGCTCCTACAATGAGCAGTTCTTC. It translates to CASSLATSGSLSSYNEQFF.

This clonotype came up a few times. The chain is built from TRBV5-4 and TRBJ2-5, with TRBD2 identical over 8 bases. The trim removed 0 bases at V and 2 bases at J, leaving 3 bases unmatched. Germline lookup yields CDR1 SGHNT and CDR2 YYREEE (reference sequence). The CDR3 length is 15 residues. CDR3 sequence: CASSLGSGTQETQYF. CDR3 coding DNA: TGTGCCAGCAGCTTGGGTAGCGGGACTCAAGAGACCCAGTACTTC.

This clonotype was picked up a small number of times. The chain carries TRBV29-1 and TRBJ1-1, with D possibly being TRBD1 (6 bases). The CDR3 is made up of 16 amino acids. Germline CDR1 SQVTM, CDR2 ANQGSEA. V shed 4 bases and J shed 4 bases, with 22 bases lying between them. CDR3: CSVARGGGTKGTEAFF. For the CDR3, the DNA is TGCAGCGTTGCCAGAGGGGGGGGAACCAAGGGCACTGAAGCTTTCTTT.

The chain's CDR3 is CSASPIGDRAYEQYF. CDR3 bases: TGCAGTGCTAGCCCCATTGGGGACAGGGCCTACGAGCAGTACTTC. The J gene is TRBJ2-7, the V gene TRBV20-1, with 9 bases lining up with TRBD1. Per germline, CDR1 DFQATT and CDR2 SNEGSKA (reference sequence). Unmatched junction bases numbered 8, after V lost 3 bases and J lost 2 bases. The CDR3 contains 15 residues.

This sequence joins TRBV20-1 and TRBJ1-2; no clear D. The CDR3 is 12 residues long. Germline V gene lookup returns CDR1 DFQATT and CDR2 SNEGSKA (reference sequence). The germline V and J ends were trimmed by 6 bases and 8 bases, with 16 bases remaining between them. As DNA, the CDR3 is TGCAGTGCCGAATTCTGGTATAACGGCTACACCTTC. Protein product: CSAEFWYNGYTF.

At least ten counts were recorded for this clonotype. This chain connects TRBV11-2 to TRBJ2-2, with D possibly matching TRBD2 (6 bases). Trimming removed 5 bases at V and 1 base at J, with 20 bases between. From germline, CDR1 is SGHAT and CDR2 FQNNGV. The CDR3 loop spans 18 amino acids. The CDR3 DNA follows: TGTGCCAGCAGCCCGAGTTGGGTGGCTAGCGAGAACACCGGGGAGCTGTTTTTT. Translation gives CASSPSWVASENTGELFF.

The chain employs TRBV11-1 and TRBJ1-6, with D perhaps matching TRBD1 (6 bases). The V gene lost 5 bases and the J gene lost 8 bases, with 10 bases spanning the gap. From germline, CDR1 is SGHAT and CDR2 FQDESV (reference sequence). The CDR3 loop spans 13 amino acids. The chain's CDR3 is CASSGRTDSPLHF. DNA of the CDR3: TGTGCCAGCAGCGGACGGACAGATTCACCCCTCCACTTT.

The rearrangement links TRBV6-1 to TRBJ2-5; either TRBD1 or TRBD2 may supply D (7 bases each). Germline V gene lookup returns CDR1 MNHNS and CDR2 SASEGT. The CDR3 is 16 residues long. V was clipped by 8 bases and J by 5 bases, with 24 bases between them. CDR3 region: CASSRGEGAGFETQYF. The CDR3 coding sequence is TGTGCCAGCTCTCGAGGGGAGGGGGCGGGATTCGAGACCCAGTACTTC.

The V and J genes are TRBV5-1 and TRBJ2-5; no clear D. Trimming removed 4 bases at V and 2 bases at J, with 12 bases between. This CDR3 comprises 14 residues. Germline V gene data show CDR1 as SGHRS and CDR2 as YFSETQ. CDR3 loop: CASSALNSQETQYF. The CDR3 nucleotides are TGCGCCAGCAGCGCTTTAAACAGTCAAGAGACCCAGTACTTC.

This clonotype was counted between two and nine times. This chain joins TRBV25-1 and TRBJ1-6; perhaps TRBD1 as D (5 bases). The CDR3 contains 13 residues. CDR1 is MGHDK, CDR2 SYGVNS, per germline. Trimming took off 3 bases at V and 7 bases at J, with 7 bases between the two ends. In DNA, the CDR3 is TGTGCCAGCAGTGATCCAGGGAATTCACCCCTCCACTTT. This sequence encodes CASSDPGNSPLHF.

This clonotype was observed a few times. The chain couples TRBV5-6 to TRBJ2-3; 7 bases match TRBD2. The junction had 10 bases not matched to a gene; V was cut back by 6 bases and J by 6 bases. This CDR3 comprises 14 residues. Looked up from germline, CDR1 is SGHDT and CDR2 is YYEEEE. CDR3 nucleotides: TGTGCCAGCACCAGTTCCGCGGGAGAGGATACGCAGTATTTT. This translates into CASTSSAGEDTQYF.

This clonotype was seen more than once but under ten times. The rearrangement uses TRBV25-1 and TRBJ1-2, with D possibly TRBD1 on 6 matching bases. The V gene lost 7 bases and the J gene lost 4 bases, with 13 bases spanning the gap. The CDR3 sequence is 13 residues long. CDR1 is MGHDK, CDR2 SYGVNS, per germline. The CDR3 loop is CASTNTGSYGYTF. In nucleotides, the CDR3 is TGTGCCAGCACCAATACAGGGAGCTATGGCTACACCTTC.

This clonotype has more than one count but fewer than ten. The rearrangement joins TRBV7-2 to TRBJ1-6, with 9 positions matching TRBD1. The ends lost 6 bases at V and 8 bases at J; junction bases unmatched: 8. The germline gives CDR1 SGHTA, CDR2 FQGNSA. The CDR3 extends over 15 amino acids. The CDR3 reads CASRIQTGGHSPLHF. The CDR3 bases are TGTGCCAGCAGAATTCAGACAGGGGGGCATTCACCCCTCCACTTT.

This clonotype was seen a handful of times. The chain employs TRBV7-2 and TRBJ1-1; D unclear. There are 15 residues in the CDR3. CDR1 SGHTA and CDR2 FQGNSA come from the germline V gene. Trimming removed 2 bases from V and 2 bases from J, with 12 bases in between. In nucleotides, the CDR3 is TGTGCCAGCAGCTTAAACGTCGGGGTAAACACTGAAGCTTTCTTT. Its protein is CASSLNVGVNTEAFF.

A few counts support this clonotype. The chain carries TRBV9 and TRBJ2-7, with 10 positions matching TRBD1. The CDR3 loop spans 14 amino acids. CDR1 SGDLS and CDR2 YYNGEE come from the germline V gene. Losses at the gene ends were 6 bases for V and 2 bases for J; bases not matched to a gene: 5. In DNA form, the CDR3 reads TGTGCCAGCAATTCTGGACAGGGGGCCTACGAGCAGTACTTC. Encoded protein: CASNSGQGAYEQYF.

The chain combines TRBV7-6 with TRBJ2-2; D perhaps matches TRBD2 (5 bases). Germline CDR1 SGHVS, CDR2 FNYEAQ. The CDR3 covers 11 residues. V dropped 8 bases and J dropped 4 bases, with 5 bases sitting between them. The CDR3 nucleotides read TGTGCCAGCGGGAGCACCGGGGAGCTGTTTTTT. The encoded protein is CASGSTGELFF.

Ten or more counts support this clonotype. This chain joins TRBV5-4 and TRBJ2-1, with unresolved D. Germline CDR1 reads SGHNT; CDR2 reads YYREEE (reference sequence). Trimming removed 0 bases from V and 6 bases from J, with 7 bases in between. CDR3 length: 13 amino acids. CDR3 region: CASSLAGTNEQFF. For the CDR3, the DNA is TGTGCCAGCAGCTTGGCAGGAACCAATGAGCAGTTCTTC.

This rearrangement joins TRBV6-5 to TRBJ1-6, with D unresolved. The CDR3 is 14 residues long. V shed 4 bases and J shed 9 bases, with 13 bases lying between them. The germline CDR1 and CDR2 sequences are MNHEY and SVGAGI. CDR3 bases: TGTGCCAGCAGTTTCGACGGAAACGCTTCACCCCTCCACTTT. Protein sequence: CASSFDGNASPLHF.

V usage is TRBV20-1 and J usage is TRBJ2-3; 7 nucleotides line up with TRBD2. The V gene end was trimmed by 7 bases and the J gene end by 2 bases; junction bases not matched to a gene: 6. Germline V gene sequence: CDR1 DFQATT, CDR2 SNEGSKA (reference sequence). The CDR3 totals 13 residues. This CDR3 is CSVSSGNTDTQYF. In DNA, the CDR3 is TGCAGTGTCTCTAGCGGCAACACAGATACGCAGTATTTT.

This clonotype has just a few counts. The V gene is TRBV20-1, the J gene TRBJ2-1; D call uncertain. The germline V and J ends were trimmed by 5 bases and 9 bases, with 20 bases remaining between them. The CDR3 runs 14 residues. Germline V gene lookup returns CDR1 DFQATT and CDR2 SNEGSKA (reference sequence). The CDR3 coding sequence is TGCAGTGCTCTCCTAGATTTAGTGGGAAGTGAGCAGTTCTTC. Translated, it gives CSALLDLVGSEQFF.

This clonotype was detected a few times. CDR3 residues: CASSGAYNEQFF. Here the CDR3 DNA reads TGTGCCAGCAGCGGCGCATACAATGAGCAGTTCTTC. The rearrangement links TRBV9 to TRBJ2-1, with D uncertain. The germline gives CDR1 SGDLS, CDR2 YYNGEE. CDR3 length: 12 amino acids. V was clipped by 3 bases and J by 4 bases, with 5 bases between them.

Details on this clonotype: It may be a read error: a sequence one base away is much more abundant. The chain carries TRBV27 and TRBJ1-1, with no clear D. CDR3 length: 13 residues. The germline V and J ends were trimmed by 0 bases and 3 bases, with 5 bases remaining between them. Germline-derived CDR1 and CDR2 are MNHEY and SMNVEV (reference sequence). The CDR3 sequence is CASSLSRYTEAFF. The CDR3, as DNA: TGTGCCAGCAGTTTATCGCGGTACACTGAAGCTTTCTTT.

This clonotype was observed a handful of times. The chain has TRBV9 and TRBJ2-1; D gene ambiguous. Per the germline V gene, CDR1 is SGDLS and CDR2 is YYNGEE. V gave up 0 bases and J gave up 7 bases, with 11 bases separating them. This CDR3 is built from 14 residues. This CDR3 reads CASSVGVVPNEQFF. CDR3 nucleotides: TGTGCCAGCAGCGTAGGAGTCGTACCGAATGAGCAGTTCTTC.

The chain is built from TRBV20-1 and TRBJ2-6, with unresolved D. CDR3 length equals 14 residues. Between the trimmed V and J ends, which lost 3 bases and 0 bases, there was a span of 6 bases. Germline loops: CDR1 DFQATT, CDR2 SNEGSKA (reference sequence). This chain's CDR3 is CSASVDSGANVLTF. The CDR3 bases are TGCAGTGCTAGCGTAGACTCTGGGGCCAACGTCCTGACTTTC.